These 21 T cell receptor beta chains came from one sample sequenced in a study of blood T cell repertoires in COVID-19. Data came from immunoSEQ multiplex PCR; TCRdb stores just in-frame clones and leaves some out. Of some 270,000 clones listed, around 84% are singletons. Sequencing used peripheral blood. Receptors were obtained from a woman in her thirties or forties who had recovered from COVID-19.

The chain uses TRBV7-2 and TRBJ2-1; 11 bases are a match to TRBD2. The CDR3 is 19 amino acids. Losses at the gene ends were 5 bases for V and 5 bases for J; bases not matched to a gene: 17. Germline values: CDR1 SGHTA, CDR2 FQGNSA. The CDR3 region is CASSPNSGGARSRHNEQFF. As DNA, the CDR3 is TGTGCCAGCAGCCCTAATAGCGGGGGGGCCAGATCTCGCCACAATGAGCAGTTCTTC.

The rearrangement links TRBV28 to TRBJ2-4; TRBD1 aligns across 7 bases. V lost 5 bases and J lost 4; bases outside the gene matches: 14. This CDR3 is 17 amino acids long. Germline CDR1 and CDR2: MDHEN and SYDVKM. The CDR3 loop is CASSPPVTGVSKNIQYF. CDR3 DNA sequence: TGTGCCAGCAGTCCCCCGGTCACAGGGGTATCAAAAAACATTCAGTACTTC.

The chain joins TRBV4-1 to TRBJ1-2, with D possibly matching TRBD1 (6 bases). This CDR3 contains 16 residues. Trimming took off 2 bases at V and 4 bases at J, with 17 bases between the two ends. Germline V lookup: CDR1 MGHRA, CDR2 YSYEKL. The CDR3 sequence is CASSQPNQGKGYGYTF. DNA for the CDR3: TGCGCCAGCAGCCAACCCAATCAGGGGAAGGGCTATGGCTACACCTTC.

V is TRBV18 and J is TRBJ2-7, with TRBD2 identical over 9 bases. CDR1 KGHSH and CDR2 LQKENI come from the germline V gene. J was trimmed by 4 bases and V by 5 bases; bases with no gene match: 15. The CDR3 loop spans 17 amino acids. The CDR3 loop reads CASSGGHSLAGLYEQYF. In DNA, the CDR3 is TGTGCCAGCTCAGGAGGACACTCGCTAGCGGGGTTGTACGAGCAGTACTTC.

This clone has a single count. CDR3 loop: CASSEDHRGLYNEQFF. The CDR3 coding sequence is TGTGCCAGCAGTGAAGATCACAGGGGCCTATACAATGAGCAGTTCTTC. The genes are TRBV2 and TRBJ2-1, with 7 positions matching TRBD1. This CDR3 has 16 amino acids. V lost 1 base and J lost 4; bases outside the gene matches: 7. In germline, CDR1 is SNHLY, CDR2 FYNNEI.

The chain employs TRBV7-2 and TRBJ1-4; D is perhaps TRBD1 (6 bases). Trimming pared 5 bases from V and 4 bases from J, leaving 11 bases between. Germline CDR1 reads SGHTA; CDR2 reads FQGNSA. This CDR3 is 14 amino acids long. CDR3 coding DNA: TGTGCCAGCAGCCCTGGACAGCATAATGAAAAACTGTTTTTT. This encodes CASSPGQHNEKLFF.

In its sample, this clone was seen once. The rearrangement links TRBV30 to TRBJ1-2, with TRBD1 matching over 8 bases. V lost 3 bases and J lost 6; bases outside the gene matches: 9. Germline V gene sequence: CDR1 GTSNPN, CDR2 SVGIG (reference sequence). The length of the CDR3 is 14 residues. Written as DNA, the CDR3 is TGTGCCTGGAGACCGACAGGGGTTCGGGATGGCTACACCTTC. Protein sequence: CAWRPTGVRDGYTF.

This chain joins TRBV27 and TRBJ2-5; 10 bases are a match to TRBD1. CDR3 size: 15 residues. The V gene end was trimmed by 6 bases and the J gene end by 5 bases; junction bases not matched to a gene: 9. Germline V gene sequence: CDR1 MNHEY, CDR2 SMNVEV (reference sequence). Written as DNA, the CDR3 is TGTGCCAGCAGCCCCAGGACAGGGGGGAGCGAGACCCAGTACTTC. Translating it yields CASSPRTGGSETQYF.

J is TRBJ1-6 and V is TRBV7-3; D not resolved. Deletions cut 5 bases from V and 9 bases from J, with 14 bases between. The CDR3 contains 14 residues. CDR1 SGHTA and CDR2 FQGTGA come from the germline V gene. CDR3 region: CASSTTARGSPLHF. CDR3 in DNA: TGTGCCAGCAGCACCACGGCTCGGGGTTCACCCCTCCACTTT.

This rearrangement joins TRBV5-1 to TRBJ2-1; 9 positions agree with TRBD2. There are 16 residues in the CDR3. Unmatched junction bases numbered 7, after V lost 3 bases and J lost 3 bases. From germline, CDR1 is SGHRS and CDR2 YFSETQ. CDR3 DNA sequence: TGCGCCAGCAGCTCGGGACTAGCAAGGGTCTACAATGAGCAGTTCTTC. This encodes CASSSGLARVYNEQFF.

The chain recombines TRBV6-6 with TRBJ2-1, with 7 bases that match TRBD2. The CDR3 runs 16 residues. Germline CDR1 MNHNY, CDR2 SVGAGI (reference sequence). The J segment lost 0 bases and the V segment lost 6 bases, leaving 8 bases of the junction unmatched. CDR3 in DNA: TGTGCCAGCAGCCACGTGGGGGAGGGCTCCTACAATGAGCAGTTCTTC. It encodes CASSHVGEGSYNEQFF.

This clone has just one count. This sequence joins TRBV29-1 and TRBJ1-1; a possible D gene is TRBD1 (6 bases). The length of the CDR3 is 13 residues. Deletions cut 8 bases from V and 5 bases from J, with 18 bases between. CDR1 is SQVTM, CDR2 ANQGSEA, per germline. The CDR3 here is CSFCGGARTEAFF. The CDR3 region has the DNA TGCAGCTTCTGCGGGGGGGCGCGGACTGAAGCTTTCTTT.

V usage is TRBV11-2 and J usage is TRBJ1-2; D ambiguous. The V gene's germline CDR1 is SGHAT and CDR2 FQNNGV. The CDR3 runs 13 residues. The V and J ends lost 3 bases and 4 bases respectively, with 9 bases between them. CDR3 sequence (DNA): TGTGCCAGCAGCTTCGGGAGGGCCTATGGCTACACCTTC. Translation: CASSFGRAYGYTF.

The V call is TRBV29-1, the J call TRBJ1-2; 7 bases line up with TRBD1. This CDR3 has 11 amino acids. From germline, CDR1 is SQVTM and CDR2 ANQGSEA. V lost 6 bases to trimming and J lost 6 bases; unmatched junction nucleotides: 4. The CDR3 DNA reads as TGCAGCGTGAAGGGGGCAGATGGCTACACCTTC. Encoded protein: CSVKGADGYTF.

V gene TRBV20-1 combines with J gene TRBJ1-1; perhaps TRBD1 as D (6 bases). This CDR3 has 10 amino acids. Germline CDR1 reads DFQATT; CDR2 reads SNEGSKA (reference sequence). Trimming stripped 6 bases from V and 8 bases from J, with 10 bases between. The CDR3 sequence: CSADRGEAFF. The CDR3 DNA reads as TGCAGTGCGGATAGGGGGGAAGCTTTCTTT.

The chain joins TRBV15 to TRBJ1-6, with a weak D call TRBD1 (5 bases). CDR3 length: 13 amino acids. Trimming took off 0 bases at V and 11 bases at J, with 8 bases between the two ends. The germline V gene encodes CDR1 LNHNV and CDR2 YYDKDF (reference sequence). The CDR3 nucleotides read TGTGCCACCAGCAGAGATCAGGGTCCACCCCTCCACTTT. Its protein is CATSRDQGPPLHF. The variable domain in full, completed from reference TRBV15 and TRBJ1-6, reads DAMVIQNPRYQVTQFGKPVTLSCSQTLNHNVMYWYQQKSSQAPKLLFHYYDKDFNNEADTPDNFQSRRPNTSFCFLDIRSPGLGDTAMYLCATSRDQGPPLHFGNGTRLTVT.

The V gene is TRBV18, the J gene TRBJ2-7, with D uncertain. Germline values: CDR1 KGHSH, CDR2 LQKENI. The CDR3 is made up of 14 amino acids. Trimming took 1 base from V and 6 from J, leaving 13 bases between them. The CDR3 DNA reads TGTGCCAGCTCACCACGGTCTCAGGTTCTCGAGCAGTACTTC. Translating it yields CASSPRSQVLEQYF.

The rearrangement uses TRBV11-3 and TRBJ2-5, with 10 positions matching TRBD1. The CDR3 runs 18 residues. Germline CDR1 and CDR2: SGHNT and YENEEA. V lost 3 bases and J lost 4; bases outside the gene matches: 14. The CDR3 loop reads CASSLANTGTGEIETQYF. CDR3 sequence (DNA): TGTGCCAGCAGCTTGGCTAACACCGGGACAGGGGAGATAGAGACCCAGTACTTC.

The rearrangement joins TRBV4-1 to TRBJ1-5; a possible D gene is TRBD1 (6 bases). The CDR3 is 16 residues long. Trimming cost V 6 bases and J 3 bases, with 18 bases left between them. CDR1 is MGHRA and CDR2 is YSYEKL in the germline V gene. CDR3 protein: CASRPGGLSINQPQHF. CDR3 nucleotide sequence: TGCGCCAGCAGACCGGGGGGGCTGAGTATCAATCAGCCCCAGCATTTT.

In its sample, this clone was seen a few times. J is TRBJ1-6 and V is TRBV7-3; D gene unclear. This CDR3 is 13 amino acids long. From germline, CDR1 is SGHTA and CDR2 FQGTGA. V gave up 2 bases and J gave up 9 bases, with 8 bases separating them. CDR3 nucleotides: TGTGCCAGCAGCTTAGCAGAAAGTTCACCCCTCCACTTT. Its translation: CASSLAESSPLHF. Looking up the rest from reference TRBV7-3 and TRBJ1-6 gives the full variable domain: GAGVSQTPSNKVTEKGKYVELRCDPISGHTALYWYRQSLGQGPEFLIYFQGTGAADDSGLPNDRFFAVRPEGSVSTLKIQRTERGDSAVYLCASSLAESSPLHFGNGTRLTVT.

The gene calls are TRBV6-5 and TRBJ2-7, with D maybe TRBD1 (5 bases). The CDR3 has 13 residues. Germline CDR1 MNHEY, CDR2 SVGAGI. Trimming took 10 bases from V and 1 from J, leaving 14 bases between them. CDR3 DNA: TGTGCCACCACCTTTGCAGGGTCCTACGAGCAGTACTTC. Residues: CATTFAGSYEQYF.